The 9 T cell receptor beta chains given below trace back to one sample, sequenced in a study of early T cells in non-severe SARS-CoV-2 infection. TCRdb independently ran MiXCR on the 5' RACE reads; one entry per CDR3 protein. The sample carries about 62,000 distinct CDR3 sequences, approximately 10% recorded once. The sequenced sample was whole blood. These receptors came from an adult who was a healthcare worker with PCR-confirmed SARS-CoV-2 infection or an uninfected control (not recorded which).

This chain uses TRBV3-1 with TRBJ2-1, with D hard to call. CDR1 LGHDT and CDR2 YNNKEL come from the germline V gene (reference sequence). This CDR3 has 14 amino acids. V was cut by 2 bases and J by 3 bases, with 8 bases left in between. The CDR3 here is CASSQRAIYNEQFF. DNA for the CDR3: TGTGCCAGCAGCCAAAGGGCGATCTACAATGAGCAGTTCTTC.

Ten or more counts support this clonotype. This sequence joins TRBV3-1 and TRBJ2-1; D is uncertain. Germline CDR1 reads LGHDT; CDR2 reads YNNKEL (reference sequence). V lost 6 bases and J lost 9, with 21 bases in between. The CDR3 is 15 residues long. CDR3 sequence: CASSPSPVGTIEQFF. CDR3 bases: TGTGCCAGCAGTCCCTCGCCAGTGGGTACGATTGAGCAGTTCTTC.

J is TRBJ1-2 and V is TRBV20-1, with a possible D match to TRBD1 (5 bases). The V end lost 5 bases, the J end lost 3 bases, and 10 bases lay between the germline ends. This CDR3 comprises 12 residues. Germline values: CDR1 DFQATT, CDR2 SNEGSKA (reference sequence). The CDR3 DNA is TGCAGTGCTTCAGGGAACGACTATGGCTACACCTTC. It codes for CSASGNDYGYTF.

The rearrangement links TRBV12-3 or TRBV12-4 to TRBJ2-5; D may be TRBD1 (6 bases). The CDR3 runs 15 residues. V was pared by 1 base and J by 1 base, with 10 bases between. The CDR3 here is CASSLGTGIQETQYF. The DNA for the CDR3 is TGTGCCAGCAGTTTAGGTACAGGGATCCAAGAGACCCAGTACTTC.

In its sample, this clonotype was seen many times. The chain carries TRBV2 and TRBJ2-6; weak D call: TRBD1 (6 bases). CDR1 and CDR2 (germline): SNHLY, FYNNEI. CDR3 size: 14 residues. V was clipped by 11 bases and J by 4 bases, with 15 bases between them. The DNA for the CDR3 is TGTGCCCGGAAACAGGGAGCCGGGGCCAACGTCCTGACTTTC. This translates into CARKQGAGANVLTF.

This clonotype came up a few times. CDR3: CAWNGGIPNQPQHF. The CDR3 DNA is TGTGCCTGGAACGGAGGGATTCCCAATCAGCCCCAGCATTTT. The chain links TRBV30 to TRBJ1-5; D not certain. The V gene's germline CDR1 is GTSNPN and CDR2 SVGIG (reference sequence). Trimming removed 4 bases at V and 3 bases at J, with 13 bases between. This CDR3 contains 14 residues.

This clonotype occurred many times. The chain employs TRBV10-2 and TRBJ1-4; D remains unclear. The V end was cut by 4 bases, the J end by 4 bases, with 13 bases between. The germline gives CDR1 WSHSY, CDR2 SAAADI. The CDR3 extends over 15 amino acids. The CDR3 region has the DNA TGCGCCAGCAGTGTACACGGCAGGCATAATGAAAAACTGTTTTTT. Amino acid sequence: CASSVHGRHNEKLFF.

This clonotype was observed at least ten times. J is TRBJ1-2 and V is TRBV7-3; TRBD1 matches at 10 bases. V shed 3 bases and J 4 bases; nucleotides not matched to a gene: 8. The CDR3 contains 16 residues. Germline V gives CDR1 SGHTA, CDR2 FQGTGA. The chain's CDR3 is CASSLGGDRGSYGYTF. The CDR3 DNA reads TGTGCCAGCAGCTTGGGAGGGGACAGGGGATCCTATGGCTACACCTTC.

This clonotype has a handful of counts. V is TRBV6-5 and J is TRBJ1-6; D ambiguous. V was shortened by 6 bases and J by 7 bases, with 10 bases between the two germline ends. Germline V gives CDR1 MNHEY, CDR2 SVGAGI. The CDR3 totals 13 residues. For the CDR3, the DNA is TGTGCCAGCAGAAGGAATTCGAATTCACCCCTCCACTTT. Its protein product is CASRRNSNSPLHF.